The entry below gives a single T cell receptor beta chain sequence along with its context. What it recognizes is unknown. CDR1 and CDR2 from the germline V gene are SGHTA and FQGTGA. With 7 bases clipped from V and 5 bases from J, the junction kept 13 bases outside the gene matches. The CDR3 extends over 15 amino acids. One entry per CDR3 protein, called by TCRdb with MiXCR from the RT-PCR reads. The data show hundreds of thousands of distinct CDR3 sequences, roughly 20% seen once. The sample belongs to a study of response to subunit inactivated influenza vaccine. Study findings and constraints: That few new T cells are recruited by each seasonal influenza vaccination was the authors' suggestion.

The sample was PBMCs from blood, taken 4 to 6 days after vaccination. V and J are TRBV7-3 and TRBJ2-5, with 7 nucleotides matching TRBD2. The receptor comes from a man aged 50 to 59 who received an inactivated influenza vaccine. This CDR3 is CASTLGGGDWETQYF. CDR3 nucleotide sequence: TGTGCCAGCACCCTTGGGGGAGGGGACTGGGAGACCCAGTACTTC. The full variable domain, its missing parts supplied by reference TRBV7-3 and TRBJ2-5, is GAGVSQTPSNKVTEKGKYVELRCDPISGHTALYWYRQSLGQGPEFLIYFQGTGAADDSGLPNDRFFAVRPEGSVSTLKIQRTERGDSAVYLCASTLGGGDWETQYFGPGTRLLVL.